One and the same sample provided the 19 T cell receptor beta chains below, sequenced in a study of CD8 T cells in Susac syndrome. Random-hexamer reverse transcription was applied to about 0.45 to 1 ug RNA. TCRdb redid the calling of the immunoSEQ multiplex PCR reads with MiXCR, one entry per CDR3 protein. The repertoire consists of about 120,000 distinct CDR3 sequences, with about nine tenths occurring once and the leading ten covering roughly 0.11%. The sequenced sample consisted of CD8+ T cells from PBMCs. The receptors originated from a human donor in good health.

The chain links TRBV6-2 or TRBV6-3 to TRBJ2-5, with D maybe TRBD1 (5 bases). Germline V CDR1 and CDR2: MNHEY, SVGEGT. The CDR3 loop spans 11 amino acids. V was trimmed by 4 bases and J by 10 bases, leaving 10 bases between them. CDR3 protein: CASSSTDNQYF. Here the CDR3 DNA reads TGTGCCAGCAGTTCGACAGATAACCAGTACTTC.

This chain uses TRBV29-1 with TRBJ2-1, with 10 bases identical to TRBD2. Losses at the gene ends were 6 bases for V and 9 bases for J; bases not matched to a gene: 14. CDR3 length equals 15 residues. Per germline, CDR1 SQVTM and CDR2 ANQGSEA. CDR3 protein: CSVGMRGSGRPEQFF. CDR3 DNA: TGCAGCGTGGGGATGCGTGGTAGCGGGAGGCCTGAGCAGTTCTTC.

The chain joins TRBV29-1 to TRBJ2-5; D might be TRBD1 or TRBD2, each matching 5 bases. This CDR3 has 14 amino acids. CDR1 is SQVTM and CDR2 is ANQGSEA in the germline V gene. V lost 7 bases and J 6 bases, leaving 21 bases between the germline ends. CDR3 in DNA: TGCAGCGGCCGGGACGCGGCACTCAAACAGACCCAGTACTTC. It yields the protein CSGRDAALKQTQYF.

V and J are TRBV13 and TRBJ1-2; D may be TRBD1 (5 bases). Germline-derived CDR1 and CDR2 are PRHDT and FYEKMQ (reference sequence). The CDR3 contains 14 residues. Trimming cost V 5 bases and J 8 bases, with 18 bases left between them. CDR3 coding DNA: TGTGCCAGCAGCCCCCCGGGGGGAGGGAGGGGCTACACCTTC. Its protein is CASSPPGGGRGYTF. The full variable domain, rest sourced from reference TRBV13 and TRBJ1-2, is AAGVIQSPRHLIKEKRETATLKCYPIPRHDTVYWYQQGPGQDPQFLISFYEKMQSDKGSIPDRFSAQQFSDYHSELNMSSLELGDSALYFCASSPPGGGRGYTFGSGTRLTVV.

This chain uses TRBV27 with TRBJ1-1; D not resolved. The CDR3 is 14 amino acids. Germline lookup yields CDR1 MNHEY and CDR2 SMNVEV (reference sequence). V was shortened by 5 bases and J by 3 bases, with 13 bases between the two germline ends. The CDR3 DNA sequence: TGTGCCAGCAGTGTAAGCCTCTCCTACACTGAAGCTTTCTTT. Encoded protein: CASSVSLSYTEAFF.

The chain joins TRBV19 to TRBJ2-1; D unresolved. Trimming removed 6 bases from V and 0 bases from J, with 12 bases in between. The CDR3 consists of 15 residues. Germline CDR1 is LNHDA and CDR2 is SQIVND (reference sequence). CDR3 residues: CASSYTLSSYNEQFF. The CDR3 nucleotides are TGTGCCAGTAGCTACACGCTGAGCTCCTACAATGAGCAGTTCTTC. The complete variable domain, with remaining parts taken from reference TRBV19 and TRBJ2-1, reads DGGITQSPKYLFRKEGQNVTLSCEQNLNHDAMYWYRQDPGQGLRLIYYSQIVNDFQKGDIAEGYSVSREKKESFPLTVTSAQKNPTAFYLCASSYTLSSYNEQFFGPGTRLTVL.

This clonotype appeared once. At one boundary the junction diverges from the germline segment, which might be a read error. The J gene is TRBJ2-1, the V gene TRBV6-2 or TRBV6-3; 7 bases are a match to TRBD2. The CDR3 has 15 residues. CDR1 is MNHEY and CDR2 is SVGEGT in the germline V gene. The CDR3 loop is CASGYFPSGNNEQFF. CDR3 sequence (DNA): TGTGCCAGCGGTTACTTCCCTAGCGGTAACAATGAGCAGTTCTTC.

V is TRBV4-3 and J is TRBJ2-1; D gene ambiguous. Germline-derived CDR1 and CDR2 are LGHNA and YSLEER. CDR3 length: 15 amino acids. Trimming took 1 base from V and 7 from J, leaving 14 bases between them. The CDR3 DNA reads as TGCGCCAGCAGCCAAGGGTCGGTGGGCTCTAATGAGCAGTTCTTC. Its protein product is CASSQGSVGSNEQFF.

The chain is built from TRBV7-9 and TRBJ2-7, with D tentatively TRBD2 (5 bases). Germline assignment: CDR1 SEHNR and CDR2 FQNEAQ (reference sequence). V was clipped by 4 bases and J by 6 bases, with 16 bases between them. This CDR3 region has 14 residues. CDR3 in amino acids: CASSSSIGGGEQYF. The CDR3 DNA reads as TGTGCCAGCAGCTCCTCGATTGGAGGCGGCGAGCAGTACTTC.

The rearrangement joins TRBV5-5 to TRBJ2-7; D is perhaps TRBD1 (5 bases). The germline gives CDR1 SGHKS, CDR2 YYEKEE (reference sequence). The CDR3 is 14 amino acids. V lost 5 bases to trimming and J lost 7 bases, with 19 bases between them. CDR3 in DNA: TGTGCCAGCAGTATCGTAGGGGTGCAGGGAGAGCAGTACTTC. Its protein is CASSIVGVQGEQYF.

The V and J genes are TRBV9 and TRBJ1-4, with D maybe TRBD1 (5 bases). CDR1 and CDR2 (germline): SGDLS, YYNGEE. Trimming took 4 bases from V and 5 from J, leaving 12 bases between them. The CDR3 consists of 14 residues. CDR3 in amino acids: CASSPGRRNEKLFF. For the CDR3, the DNA is TGTGCCAGCAGCCCGGGACGGAGGAATGAAAAACTGTTTTTT.

This chain links TRBV7-2 with TRBJ2-3; 7 bases line up with TRBD1. Trimming took 5 bases from V and 0 from J; bases not matched to a gene: 11. The CDR3 covers 17 residues. CDR1 and CDR2 (germline): SGHTA, FQGNSA. The DNA of the CDR3 is TGTGCCAGCAGCCGAGGGGGCCCCCACCTCAGCACAGATACGCAGTATTTT. Its protein product is CASSRGGPHLSTDTQYF.

This rearrangement joins TRBV6-2 or TRBV6-3 to TRBJ2-2; either TRBD1 or TRBD2 may fit D (5 bases each). From germline, CDR1 is MNHEY and CDR2 SVGEGT. The CDR3 contains 17 residues. With 11 bases removed from V and 0 bases from J, the gap between germline ends came to 22 bases. CDR3 coding DNA: TGTGCCGGACGAGGGGTTCCGGGACCTGCGAACACCGGGGAGCTGTTTTTT. It encodes CAGRGVPGPANTGELFF.

The J gene is TRBJ2-7, the V gene TRBV15; D is undetermined. The CDR3 extends over 15 amino acids. CDR1 LNHNV and CDR2 YYDKDF come from the germline V gene (reference sequence). Trimming removed 2 bases at V and 0 bases at J, with 11 bases between. In DNA, the CDR3 is TGTGCCACCAGCAGATGGTCCGGGCACTCCTACGAGCAGTACTTC. Its protein is CATSRWSGHSYEQYF.

V gene TRBV6-1 combines with J gene TRBJ2-1, with 11 positions matching TRBD2. The CDR3 covers 16 residues. Germline lookup yields CDR1 MNHNS and CDR2 SASEGT. Germline trimming cut 8 bases from V and 7 bases from J; bases unmatched to any gene: 13. The CDR3 DNA reads as TGTGCCAGCCGCGGACTAGCGGGTGTCGTGGCAAATGAGCAGTTCTTC. Protein sequence: CASRGLAGVVANEQFF.

The gene calls are TRBV7-9 and TRBJ2-2; 7 bases line up with TRBD1. Germline values: CDR1 SEHNR, CDR2 FQNEAQ (reference sequence). The length of the CDR3 is 14 residues. Trimming cost V 4 bases and J 3 bases; bases outside gene matches: 2. This chain's CDR3 is CASSSTGDTGELFF. The CDR3 DNA reads TGTGCCAGCAGCTCTACAGGGGACACCGGGGAGCTGTTTTTT.

The CDR3 loop reads CASSSSGGTDTQYF. CDR3 sequence (DNA): TGTGCCAGCAGTTCTAGCGGGGGCACAGATACGCAGTATTTT. V gene TRBV2 combines with J gene TRBJ2-3, with 9 nucleotides matching TRBD2. CDR1 and CDR2 (germline): SNHLY, FYNNEI. The CDR3 is 14 amino acids. The J segment lost 1 base and the V segment lost 5 bases, leaving 1 base of the junction unmatched.

The table lists this clonotype with a count of one. The chain has TRBV12-3 or TRBV12-4 and TRBJ2-6; possibly TRBD1 for D (5 bases). V lost 3 bases and J lost 2, with 8 bases in between. CDR3 length: 15 amino acids. DNA of the CDR3: TGTGCCAGCAGTTTTGACAGCACTGGGGCCAACGTCCTGACTTTC. This sequence encodes CASSFDSTGANVLTF.

This chain links TRBV15 with TRBJ1-6; 9 bases line up with TRBD1. J was trimmed by 10 bases and V by 0 bases; bases with no gene match: 7. The CDR3 contains 16 residues. Germline V gene data show CDR1 as LNHNV and CDR2 as YYDKDF (reference sequence). CDR3 sequence: CATSRDLPGTGSPLHF. The CDR3 bases are TGTGCCACCAGCAGAGATCTTCCCGGGACAGGGTCACCCCTCCACTTT.